Presented here are 7 T cell receptor beta chains from one specimen sequenced in a study of T cells in narcolepsy. Assay used: immunoSEQ multiplex PCR; TCRdb lists only in-frame clones, some missing. This table holds roughly 22,000 clones, approximately 62% found once. Sequencing was performed on memory (CD45RA-) CD4+ T cells from blood. Every receptor here comes from a human donor in good health.

The chain recombines TRBV25-1 with TRBJ2-1; 10 nucleotides line up with TRBD2. The ends lost 4 bases at V and 6 bases at J; junction bases unmatched: 0. The germline V gene has CDR1 MGHDK and CDR2 SYGVNS. The CDR3 consists of 13 residues. CDR3 bases: TGTGCCAGCAGTGTAGCGGGAGGCAATGAGCAGTTCTTC. Its protein product is CASSVAGGNEQFF. Combining the CDR3 with reference TRBV25-1 and TRBJ2-1 gives the whole variable domain EADIYQTPRYLVIGTGKKITLECSQTMGHDKMYWYQQDPGMELHLIHYSYGVNSTEKGDLSSESTVSRIRTEHFPLTLESARPSHTSQYLCASSVAGGNEQFFGPGTRLTVL.

The chain couples TRBV5-1 to TRBJ2-7; a weak D match, TRBD2 (5 bases). CDR3 length: 12 residues. V was trimmed by 4 bases and J by 4 bases, leaving 9 bases between them. Germline V gene data show CDR1 as SGHRS and CDR2 as YFSETQ. The CDR3 spells CASSDRGYEQYF. The CDR3 nucleotides read TGCGCCAGCAGCGACCGAGGGTACGAGCAGTACTTC.

The V and J genes are TRBV18 and TRBJ2-6; D remains unclear. V lost 1 base to trimming and J lost 0 bases, with 13 bases between them. The CDR3 is made up of 18 amino acids. CDR1 KGHSH and CDR2 LQKENI come from the germline V gene. The CDR3 here is CASSPLGFTDSGANVLTF. The CDR3 DNA sequence: TGTGCCAGCTCACCACTGGGTTTCACAGACTCTGGGGCCAACGTCCTGACTTTC.

The chain's CDR3 is CASSPQGGYEQYF. DNA of the CDR3: TGTGCCAGCAGCCCCCAGGGGGGGTACGAGCAGTACTTC. The gene calls are TRBV7-7 and TRBJ2-5; D could derive from TRBD1 or TRBD2 (7 bases each). The assigned J gene may be wrong: the sequence end matches TRBJ2-7 better. Germline V gene lookup returns CDR1 SSHAT and CDR2 FNYEAQ (reference sequence). This CDR3 has 13 amino acids.

This clone was detected a few times. The rearrangement uses TRBV27 and TRBJ1-6; a weak D match, TRBD1 (5 bases). In germline, CDR1 is MNHEY, CDR2 SMNVEV (reference sequence). The length of the CDR3 is 15 residues. V gave up 5 bases and J gave up 2 bases, with 10 bases separating them. The CDR3 sequence: CASSETGAYNSPLHF. In DNA form, the CDR3 reads TGTGCCAGCAGTGAGACGGGGGCCTATAATTCACCCCTCCACTTT.

In its sample, this clone was seen a few times. The chain couples TRBV9 to TRBJ1-2; 7 bases map to TRBD1. Germline CDR1 reads SGDLS; CDR2 reads YYNGEE. CDR3 length: 15 amino acids. V lost 3 bases and J lost 2; bases outside the gene matches: 7. Written as DNA, the CDR3 is TGTGCCAGCAGCGCCGGAGGACAGGCCAACTATGGCTACACCTTC. It is translated as CASSAGGQANYGYTF.

This sequence joins TRBV7-6 and TRBJ1-6; D may be TRBD1 (6 bases). Per germline, CDR1 SGHVS and CDR2 FNYEAQ. This CDR3 spans 13 amino acids. V lost 7 bases and J 10 bases, leaving 14 bases between the germline ends. CDR3 sequence (DNA): TGTGCCAGCAACCACGGGCAGGGGTCACCCCTCCACTTT. This encodes CASNHGQGSPLHF.